Listed below are T cell receptor beta chains from one sample, sequenced in a study of CD8 T cells in Susac syndrome. TCRdb processed the immunoSEQ multiplex PCR reads anew with MiXCR; each CDR3 protein has one entry. The table records some 100,000 distinct CDR3 sequences, 85% to 95% of them present only once. The specimen was CD4+ T cells from PBMCs. The receptors come from a human donor with multiple sclerosis. Each CDR3 is given with its conserved first and last residue. A D gene is named only where the DNA matches it firmly. Size is omitted from some rows. Given values are once, few, many or a class for expanded clones.

d_call j_call clone_size v_call cdr3_aa cdr3_nt
. TRBJ1-5 once TRBV29-1 CSVGTPDQPQHF TGCAGCGTCGGGACTCCTGACCAGCCCCAGCATTTT
. TRBJ1-6 . TRBV7-2 CASSFQGNSPLHF TGTGCCAGCAGCTTTCAGGGGAACTCACCCCTCCACTTT
. TRBJ1-2 . TRBV9 CASSVEGSSYGYTF TGTGCCAGCAGCGTAGAGGGGTCGAGCTATGGCTACACCTTC
. TRBJ1-1 once TRBV14 CASSPSIGTEAFF TGTGCCAGCAGCCCGTCGATAGGCACTGAAGCTTTCTTT
. TRBJ1-1 once TRBV13 CASKTMGGGLNTEAFF TGTGCCAGCAAAACTATGGGGGGGGGTCTCAACACTGAAGCTTTCTTT
TRBD1 TRBJ1-4 once TRBV15 CATSSRQGFGAIGEKLFF TGTGCCACCAGCAGTAGACAGGGTTTTGGTGCTATCGGTGAAAAACTGTTTTTT
TRBD1 TRBJ1-4 . TRBV20-1 CSANRGIDEKLFF TGCAGTGCTAACAGGGGAATTGATGAAAAACTGTTTTTT
. TRBJ2-5 . TRBV4-1 CASSSTGNQETQYF TGCGCCAGCAGCTCGACCGGGAACCAAGAGACCCAGTACTTC
. TRBJ1-1 once TRBV30 CAWRTEIYTEAFF TGTGCCTGGAGGACAGAAATATACACTGAAGCTTTCTTT
. TRBJ1-2 once TRBV7-2 CASSGSSTGGYTF TGTGCCAGCAGCGGAAGTAGCACGGGGGGCTACACCTTC
. TRBJ1-1 . TRBV11-2 CASSYRRVNTEAFF TGTGCCAGCAGTTACAGACGGGTGAACACTGAAGCTTTCTTT
. TRBJ2-1 . TRBV5-1 CASSSGTGLYEQFF TGCGCCAGCAGCTCGGGTACAGGTCTCTATGAGCAGTTCTTC
. TRBJ1-4 . TRBV7-9 CASSLGQSNEKLFF TGTGCCAGCAGCTTGGGGCAGTCTAATGAAAAACTGTTTTTT
. TRBJ1-1 . TRBV4-3 CASSQDHGGAAFF TGCGCCAGCAGCCAAGATCATGGGGGCGCGGCTTTCTTT
TRBD1 TRBJ2-3 . TRBV5-1 CASRTGQAITDTQYF TGCGCCAGCAGAACAGGACAGGCGATCACAGATACGCAGTATTTT
TRBD1 TRBJ1-6 . TRBV3-1 CASSQTGVNSPLHF TGTGCCAGCAGCCAAACAGGGGTTAATTCACCCCTCCACTTT
TRBD1 TRBJ2-7 . TRBV27 CASSSAGTDRLEQYF TGTGCCAGCAGTTCTGCCGGGACAGACCGTCTCGAGCAGTACTTC
. TRBJ2-6 . TRBV12-3/TRBV12-4 CASSPPGFGANVLTF TGTGCCAGCAGCCCCCCAGGGTTCGGGGCCAACGTCCTGACTTTC
. TRBJ2-3 . TRBV7-2 CASSFGPAGVTDTQYF TGTGCCAGCAGCTTCGGGCCCGCCGGGGTCACAGATACGCAGTATTTT
. TRBJ2-7 once TRBV2 CASSYHRYEQYF TGTGCCAGCTCATACCACCGTTACGAGCAGTACTTC
TRBD1 TRBJ2-2 . TRBV19 CASSIRTGGTGELFF TGTGCCAGTAGTATTAGGACAGGGGGAACCGGGGAGCTGTTTTTT
. TRBJ2-2 . TRBV9 CASSSQQTAPGELFF TGTGCCAGCAGTTCACAACAGACAGCGCCCGGGGAGCTGTTTTTT
TRBD2 TRBJ2-5 . TRBV7-7 CASSSLGTSGGGETQYF TGTGCCAGCAGCTCCCTGGGGACTAGCGGGGGCGGAGAGACCCAGTACTTC
TRBD2 TRBJ2-5 few TRBV7-2 CASSVSGGPALGETQYF TGTGCCAGCAGCGTGAGCGGGGGGCCTGCTCTAGGGGAGACCCAGTACTTC
. TRBJ1-4 . TRBV7-2 CASSLEWRRGKLFF TGTGCCAGCAGCTTAGAGTGGCGTCGTGGCAAACTGTTTTTT
. TRBJ1-2 . TRBV2 CASRRDGSNGGYTF TGTGCCAGCAGGAGGGACGGCTCGAACGGGGGCTACACCTTC
. TRBJ1-6 . TRBV7-2 CASSSAQSGVWASPLHF TGTGCCAGCAGCTCCGCTCAGTCGGGGGTTTGGGCTTCACCCCTCCACTTT
. TRBJ1-2 . TRBV11-1 CASSFAGESYGYTF TGTGCCAGCAGCTTCGCAGGGGAGTCTTATGGCTACACCTTC
. TRBJ2-1 . TRBV29-1 CSVDTGGQENNEQFF TGCAGCGTTGATACCGGGGGTCAGGAAAACAATGAGCAGTTCTTC